A selection of T cell receptor beta chains follows, all from one sample in a study of T-cell memory formation after mild COVID-19. TCRdb processed the 5' RACE reads anew with MiXCR; each CDR3 protein has one entry. The data hold about 400,000 distinct CDR3 sequences, with 20% to 25% observed a single time. Sequences were obtained from PBMCs or a T cell subset sorted from them (not recorded which). Receptors originate from an adult woman who had mild COVID-19 (a few samples of this study predate the infection). Cell type and time point are not known. The CDR3 runs from the conserved cysteine through the conserved F or W. The order of the fields is D gene, V gene, clone size, J gene, CDR3 DNA, CDR3 protein. D genes are given only for firm matches. Size is omitted from some rows. Given values are once, few, many or a class for expanded clones.

d_call: .
v_call: TRBV29-1
clone_size: few
j_call: TRBJ1-1
cdr3_nt: TGCAGCGTTGAAGTCAATCAGAACACTGAAGCTTTCTTT
cdr3_aa: CSVEVNQNTEAFF

d_call: .
v_call: TRBV24-1
clone_size: .
j_call: TRBJ2-5
cdr3_nt: TGTGCCACCAGTGACGTAGTGGATAACCAAGAGACCCAGTACTTC
cdr3_aa: CATSDVVDNQETQYF

d_call: TRBD2
v_call: TRBV2
clone_size: .
j_call: TRBJ2-3
cdr3_nt: TGTGCCAGCAGTCCTATAGCGGGGGGCACAGATACGCAGTATTTT
cdr3_aa: CASSPIAGGTDTQYF

d_call: TRBD2
v_call: TRBV20-1
clone_size: few
j_call: TRBJ2-1
cdr3_nt: TGCAGTGCTAGATCACTAGCGGGAACGGGCAATGAGCAGTTCTTC
cdr3_aa: CSARSLAGTGNEQFF

d_call: .
v_call: TRBV12-3/TRBV12-4
clone_size: .
j_call: TRBJ2-7
cdr3_nt: TGTGCCAGCAGTTTTACAGAGGACGGCTACGAGCAGTACTTC
cdr3_aa: CASSFTEDGYEQYF

d_call: TRBD1
v_call: TRBV5-1
clone_size: .
j_call: TRBJ2-3
cdr3_nt: TGCGCCAGCAGCAGGGACAGGGCAGAGGATACGCAGTATTTT
cdr3_aa: CASSRDRAEDTQYF

d_call: .
v_call: TRBV30
clone_size: .
j_call: TRBJ1-2
cdr3_nt: TGTGCCTGGAGTGGGATGGCAGACTATGGCTACACCTTC
cdr3_aa: CAWSGMADYGYTF

d_call: TRBD1
v_call: TRBV18
clone_size: .
j_call: TRBJ2-1
cdr3_nt: TGTGCCAGCTCACCACTGGGGGGACAGGGATACAATGAGCAGTTCTTC
cdr3_aa: CASSPLGGQGYNEQFF

d_call: .
v_call: TRBV6-5
clone_size: few
j_call: TRBJ2-7
cdr3_nt: TGTGCCAGCAGTTACAGTGGGGTCCAGTACTTC
cdr3_aa: CASSYSGVQYF

d_call: .
v_call: TRBV19
clone_size: .
j_call: TRBJ2-5
cdr3_nt: TGTGCCAGTAGTATAACTCGAGGGAAGACCCAGTACTTC
cdr3_aa: CASSITRGKTQYF

d_call: TRBD1
v_call: TRBV5-5
clone_size: few
j_call: TRBJ1-3
cdr3_nt: TGTGCCAGCAGCTTGGTCGCAGGGGGAAGAAACACCATATATTTT
cdr3_aa: CASSLVAGGRNTIYF

d_call: TRBD2
v_call: TRBV4-1
clone_size: few
j_call: TRBJ2-1
cdr3_nt: TGCGCCAGCAGCCAAGAAGATAGCGGGAATGAGCAGTTCTTC
cdr3_aa: CASSQEDSGNEQFF

d_call: .
v_call: TRBV5-5
clone_size: few
j_call: TRBJ2-1
cdr3_nt: TGTGCCAGCACCTCACCCGGGGCAGGGGCCAACTACAATGAGCAGTTCTTC
cdr3_aa: CASTSPGAGANYNEQFF

d_call: TRBD1
v_call: TRBV4-3
clone_size: .
j_call: TRBJ2-7
cdr3_nt: TGCGCCAGCAGCCAACAGGGGACAGCCTACGAGCAGTACTTC
cdr3_aa: CASSQQGTAYEQYF

d_call: .
v_call: TRBV4-1
clone_size: many
j_call: TRBJ1-2
cdr3_nt: TGCGCCAGCAGCCAAGAAGGACAGATCTATGGCTACACCTTC
cdr3_aa: CASSQEGQIYGYTF

d_call: .
v_call: TRBV4-3
clone_size: .
j_call: TRBJ1-6
cdr3_nt: TGCGCCAGCAGCCAAGCCAGGGGTAATTCACCCCTCCACTTT
cdr3_aa: CASSQARGNSPLHF

d_call: .
v_call: TRBV5-6
clone_size: .
j_call: TRBJ1-1
cdr3_nt: TGTGCCAGCAGCTTCCGCTGGGACACAAGTTTGGGAACTGAAGCTTTCTTT
cdr3_aa: CASSFRWDTSLGTEAFF

d_call: TRBD1
v_call: TRBV12-3/TRBV12-4
clone_size: .
j_call: TRBJ1-6
cdr3_nt: TGTGCCAGCAGGCGGGGACAGGCTAAAGCACCCCTCCACTTT
cdr3_aa: CASRRGQAKAPLHF

d_call: .
v_call: TRBV30
clone_size: few
j_call: TRBJ1-3
cdr3_nt: TGTGCCTGGAGTGAGCCGAGCTCTGGAAACACCATATATTTT
cdr3_aa: CAWSEPSSGNTIYF

d_call: .
v_call: TRBV5-1
clone_size: many
j_call: TRBJ2-1
cdr3_nt: TGCGCCAGCAGCTTGGATCCGGGGGACCCCAATGAGCAGTTCTTC
cdr3_aa: CASSLDPGDPNEQFF

d_call: .
v_call: TRBV10-3
clone_size: .
j_call: TRBJ1-1
cdr3_nt: TGTGCCATCAGTGAGATGGAAGACCCCCTTGGAGCTTTCTTT
cdr3_aa: CAISEMEDPLGAFF

d_call: .
v_call: TRBV6-5
clone_size: few
j_call: TRBJ2-1
cdr3_nt: TGTGCCAGCAGTCAGGGGACACCACCCCAAGATGAGCAGTTCTTC
cdr3_aa: CASSQGTPPQDEQFF

d_call: .
v_call: TRBV7-6
clone_size: few
j_call: TRBJ2-7
cdr3_nt: TGTGCCAGCAGCTTAGCGGGGGAGTGGTACGAGCAGTACTTC
cdr3_aa: CASSLAGEWYEQYF

d_call: TRBD1
v_call: TRBV7-6
clone_size: .
j_call: TRBJ1-1
cdr3_nt: TGTGCCAGCAGCCCGGGACAGGGGGAGACTGAAGCTTTCTTT
cdr3_aa: CASSPGQGETEAFF

d_call: .
v_call: TRBV29-1
clone_size: few
j_call: TRBJ2-3
cdr3_nt: TGCAGCGTTGACTTAGGGACAGATACGCAGTATTTT
cdr3_aa: CSVDLGTDTQYF

d_call: TRBD1
v_call: TRBV3-1
clone_size: .
j_call: TRBJ1-2
cdr3_nt: TGTGCCAGCAGCCAAGGGGGACAGGGATTAGGGTATGGCTACACCTTC
cdr3_aa: CASSQGGQGLGYGYTF

d_call: TRBD1
v_call: TRBV5-1
clone_size: .
j_call: TRBJ1-4
cdr3_nt: TGCGCCAGCAGCCTCCAGGGGGCCGGAAATGAAAAACTGTTTTTT
cdr3_aa: CASSLQGAGNEKLFF

d_call: .
v_call: TRBV12-3/TRBV12-4
clone_size: .
j_call: TRBJ1-2
cdr3_nt: TGTGCCAGTTGGAGGGGGGCAGGGGGCTACACCTTC
cdr3_aa: CASWRGAGGYTF

d_call: .
v_call: TRBV2
clone_size: .
j_call: TRBJ1-5
cdr3_nt: TGTGCCAGCAGCGGTGGGGCGCGAGTATGGCAGCCCCAGCATTTT
cdr3_aa: CASSGGARVWQPQHF

d_call: TRBD2
v_call: TRBV27
clone_size: .
j_call: TRBJ2-3
cdr3_nt: TGTGCCAGCAGTGGCGAGGGGACTAGCCCCGGTGCAGATACGCAGTATTTT
cdr3_aa: CASSGEGTSPGADTQYF

d_call: .
v_call: TRBV4-2
clone_size: few
j_call: TRBJ2-7
cdr3_nt: TGTGCCAGCAGCCAAGCCACGGCCTCCGGGTGGGACGAGCAGTACTTC
cdr3_aa: CASSQATASGWDEQYF

d_call: .
v_call: TRBV24-1
clone_size: .
j_call: TRBJ2-5
cdr3_nt: TGTGCCACCAGTGATTTGGACGGGGGTTACCAAGAGACCCAGTACTTC
cdr3_aa: CATSDLDGGYQETQYF

d_call: .
v_call: TRBV15
clone_size: few
j_call: TRBJ1-5
cdr3_nt: TGTGCCACCAGCAGGGTTCAAGGGAGCAATCAGCCCCAGCATTTT
cdr3_aa: CATSRVQGSNQPQHF

d_call: TRBD1
v_call: TRBV6-5
clone_size: few
j_call: TRBJ1-1
cdr3_nt: TGTGCCAGCATCAAACAGGGGTTCACTGAAGCTTTCTTT
cdr3_aa: CASIKQGFTEAFF

d_call: .
v_call: TRBV7-6
clone_size: few
j_call: TRBJ1-1
cdr3_nt: TGTGCCAGCAGCGAAGGAGGGCCGAACACTGAAGCTTTCTTT
cdr3_aa: CASSEGGPNTEAFF

d_call: TRBD1
v_call: TRBV7-2
clone_size: .
j_call: TRBJ1-5
cdr3_nt: TGTGCCAGCAGCAAATTACCCCCGGGACAGGGTCAGCCCCAGCATTTT
cdr3_aa: CASSKLPPGQGQPQHF

d_call: .
v_call: TRBV7-2
clone_size: .
j_call: TRBJ1-5
cdr3_nt: TGTGCCAGCAGCCCTCTCCAGGGGCGGCAGCCCCAGCATTTT
cdr3_aa: CASSPLQGRQPQHF